One sample yielded the 19 T cell receptor beta chains listed below, sequenced in a study of OX40 agonist ivuxolimab in advanced cancers. Clones were read by immunoSEQ multiplex PCR, and TCRdb kept only the in-frame ones, dropping some. The data show about 110,000 clones, approximately 90% seen once. Material: CD4+ or CD8+ T cells sorted from blood, obtained in a trial of the OX40 agonist ivuxolimab. The receptors stem from an adult with an advanced solid tumor such as melanoma, head and neck, liver or kidney cancer.

The chain uses TRBV1 and TRBJ1-1. TRBV1 has pseudogene status. The CDR3 sequence is 12 residues long. The CDR3 DNA reads TGCACCAGCAGCCAAGTGGGTCCTAAAGCTTTCTTT. Translating it yields CTSSQVGPKAFF.

This clone appeared a few times. V is TRBV2 and J is TRBJ2-2; D gene uncertain. The germline gives CDR1 SNHLY, CDR2 FYNNEI. V shed 8 bases and J shed 5 bases, with 6 bases lying between them. The CDR3 sequence is 11 residues long. CDR3 coding DNA: TGTGCCAGCCAGGTGACCGGGGAGCTGTTTTTT. Protein sequence: CASQVTGELFF.

On this clone: In the same sample, other DNA sequences code for this CDR3. The gene calls are TRBV9 and TRBJ2-5; 12 positions match TRBD2. Germline V lookup: CDR1 SGDLS, CDR2 YYNGEE. The CDR3 length is 16 residues. The V gene end was trimmed by 0 bases and the J gene end by 2 bases; junction bases not matched to a gene: 2. The CDR3 loop is CASSVGGLAGQETQYF. The CDR3 nucleotides are TGTGCCAGCAGCGTAGGGGGACTAGCGGGTCAAGAGACCCAGTACTTC. The entire variable domain, with the rest obtained from reference TRBV9 and TRBJ2-5, is as follows: DSGVTQTPKHLITATGQRVTLRCSPRSGDLSVYWYQQSLDQGLQFLIQYYNGEERAKGNILERFSAQQFPDLHSELNLSSLELGDSALYFCASSVGGLAGQETQYFGPGTRLLVL.

The chain is built from TRBV5-1 and TRBJ2-7; D is undetermined. The CDR3 is 13 amino acids. Germline values: CDR1 SGHRS, CDR2 YFSETQ. Trimming took 4 bases from V and 5 from J, leaving 13 bases between them. CDR3 nucleotide sequence: TGCGCCAGCAGCGAGTCCCCTACTAACGAGCAGTACTTC. The encoded protein is CASSESPTNEQYF.

The rearrangement uses TRBV9 and TRBJ1-1; tentatively, D is TRBD1 (5 bases). Germline V lookup: CDR1 SGDLS, CDR2 YYNGEE. V shed 1 base and J shed 6 bases, with 25 bases lying between them. The CDR3 is 18 residues long. The CDR3 sequence: CASSVNPPSQVGGAEAFF. The CDR3 coding sequence is TGTGCCAGCAGCGTAAACCCTCCATCACAGGTCGGAGGGGCTGAAGCTTTCTTT.

The gene calls are TRBV18 and TRBJ2-2; TRBD2 matches 7 bases. V was pared by 1 base and J by 4 bases, with 3 bases of the junction left unmatched. Germline V gene lookup returns CDR1 KGHSH and CDR2 LQKENI. This CDR3 is 15 amino acids long. This CDR3 reads CASSPRGGRTGELFF. CDR3 nucleotide sequence: TGTGCCAGCTCACCACGGGGGGGACGCACCGGGGAGCTGTTTTTT.

This clone came up a few times. The V and J genes are TRBV10-1 and TRBJ2-7; unclear D gene. The germline CDR1 and CDR2 sequences are WNHNN and SYGVQD (reference sequence). V was cut by 2 bases and J by 5 bases, with 1 base left in between. The CDR3 totals 10 residues. CDR3 region: CASSEDEQYF. The CDR3 DNA follows: TGCGCCAGCAGTGAGGACGAGCAGTACTTC.

The chain recombines TRBV9 with TRBJ2-1; D is unclear. CDR1 is SGDLS, CDR2 YYNGEE, per germline. The CDR3 spans 13 residues. Trimming shortened V by 0 bases and J by 6 bases, and 7 bases separated the two germline ends. CDR3 nucleotide sequence: TGTGCCAGCAGCGTAGGAAACAGCAATGAGCAGTTCTTC. Its translation is CASSVGNSNEQFF. The full variable domain, with the rest looked up from reference TRBV9 and TRBJ2-1, is DSGVTQTPKHLITATGQRVTLRCSPRSGDLSVYWYQQSLDQGLQFLIQYYNGEERAKGNILERFSAQQFPDLHSELNLSSLELGDSALYFCASSVGNSNEQFFGPGTRLTVL.

This chain joins TRBV9 and TRBJ1-3; unclear D gene. V lost 3 bases and J lost 0, with 1 base in between. CDR3 length: 12 amino acids. The V gene's germline CDR1 is SGDLS and CDR2 YYNGEE. CDR3 amino acids: CASSGSGNTIYF. The CDR3 bases are TGTGCCAGCAGCGGCTCTGGAAACACCATATATTTT.

The J gene is TRBJ1-1, the V gene TRBV11-2; TRBD1 matches at 7 bases. The CDR3 is 11 residues long. Germline values: CDR1 SGHAT, CDR2 FQNNGV. The CDR3 spells CADRENTEAFF. The CDR3, as DNA: TGTGCAGACAGGGAGAACACTGAAGCTTTCTTT.

J is TRBJ1-1 and V is TRBV5-3, with D uncertain. TRBV5-3 has ORF status, its function being uncertain. CDR3 length: 9 residues. Trimming took 4 bases from V and 6 from J, leaving 1 base between them. The CDR3 is CARSPEAFF. CDR3 nucleotide sequence: TGTGCCAGAAGCCCTGAAGCTTTCTTT.

This rearrangement joins TRBV18 to TRBJ2-3, with D maybe TRBD1 (6 bases). Looked up from germline, CDR1 is KGHSH and CDR2 is LQKENI. The ends were cut back, 4 bases at V and 0 bases at J, with 8 bases in the middle. The CDR3 loop spans 14 amino acids. For the CDR3, the DNA is TGTGCCAGCTCACTAAGGGGGAGCACAGATACGCAGTATTTT. Translation: CASSLRGSTDTQYF.

CDR3 loop: CASSFRENYGYTF. The CDR3 DNA sequence: TGTGCCAGCAGTTTTCGGGAAAACTATGGCTACACCTTC. The chain links TRBV27 to TRBJ1-2; D is undetermined. The germline V and J ends were trimmed by 3 bases and 2 bases, with 7 bases remaining between them. The CDR3 runs 13 residues. The germline gives CDR1 MNHEY, CDR2 SMNVEV (reference sequence).

The V and J genes are TRBV30 and TRBJ2-5; TRBD2 might be the D (6 bases). CDR3 length: 14 amino acids. V gave up 1 base and J gave up 0 bases, with 9 bases separating them. Germline lookup yields CDR1 GTSNPN and CDR2 SVGIG (reference sequence). CDR3 in amino acids: CAWSEGGNQETQYF. The DNA for the CDR3 is TGTGCCTGGAGTGAAGGAGGGAACCAAGAGACCCAGTACTTC. The complete variable domain, with remaining parts taken from reference TRBV30 and TRBJ2-5, reads SQTIHQWPATLVQPVGSPLSLECTVEGTSNPNLYWYRQAAGRGLQLLFYSVGIGQISSEVPQNLSASRPQDRQFILSSKKLLLSDSGFYLCAWSEGGNQETQYFGPGTRLLVL.

The rearrangement uses TRBV30 and TRBJ2-5, with a tentative D call TRBD2 (6 bases). Germline lookup yields CDR1 GTSNPN and CDR2 SVGIG (reference sequence). V lost 5 bases, J lost 5 bases, and 9 bases lay in between. The CDR3 spans 11 residues. The CDR3 DNA is TGTGCCTGGTTTGGGGGGGAGACCCAGTACTTC. As protein: CAWFGGETQYF.

This chain joins TRBV27 and TRBJ2-7, with 7 bases identical to TRBD1. The CDR3 has 15 residues. V shed 0 bases and J 6 bases; nucleotides not matched to a gene: 8. Germline V lookup: CDR1 MNHEY, CDR2 SMNVEV (reference sequence). For the CDR3, the DNA is TGTGCCAGCAGTTTATCTCCGACAGGGTTCGGCGAGCAGTACTTC. Amino acid sequence: CASSLSPTGFGEQYF.

The chain carries TRBV11-2 and TRBJ2-1, with D possibly TRBD1 on 6 matching bases. This CDR3 has 15 residues. The germline V gene has CDR1 SGHAT and CDR2 FQNNGV. Trimming removed 0 bases at V and 5 bases at J, with 11 bases between. CDR3 amino acids: CASSLETGINNEQFF. As DNA, the CDR3 is TGTGCCAGCAGCTTAGAGACAGGAATAAACAATGAGCAGTTCTTC.

V usage is TRBV2 and J usage is TRBJ2-6; 7 positions agree with TRBD1. The CDR3 totals 15 residues. From germline, CDR1 is SNHLY and CDR2 FYNNEI. The V segment lost 4 bases and the J segment 4 bases; nucleotides outside the gene matches: 4. The CDR3 coding sequence is TGTGCCAGCAGTGTGGAAGGGGGCGGGGCCAACGTCCTGACTTTC. Protein: CASSVEGGGANVLTF.

This clone showed up just a few times. The chain recombines TRBV11-2 with TRBJ1-2; D remains ambiguous. V was cut by 4 bases and J by 5 bases, with 8 bases left in between. CDR1 and CDR2 (germline): SGHAT, FQNNGV. The CDR3 spans 12 residues. The CDR3 here is CASSSLEYGYTF. DNA for the CDR3: TGTGCCAGCAGCTCCCTCGAGTATGGCTACACCTTC.